Here is one T cell receptor (beta chain) with its context. The authors' processing: Reference gene primer amplification in the assay estimated nucleated cell counts. Measured with immunoSEQ multiplex PCR; TCRdb has only the in-frame clones, and not every one. V and J calls and clone size are as listed in that table; D and trimming were resolved from the DNA. Among approximately 120,000 clones listed, 84% were seen once. The data derive from a study of blood T cell repertoires in COVID-19. Study as a whole: Collection of acute and convalescent COVID-19 samples took place in the United States, Italy and Spain. Nucleic acid was either cDNA or gDNA, and it came from T cells, B-cell-depleted T cells, or PBMCs.

Germline lookup yields CDR1 MNHEY and CDR2 SVGAGI. CDR3 length equals 16 residues. V shed 0 bases, J shed 5 bases, and the junction held 5 bases outside the gene matches. The chain links TRBV6-5 to TRBJ2-5, with 11 bases identical to TRBD1. This receptor was obtained from a woman between 50 and 59 years old with acute or convalescent COVID-19. The source material was peripheral blood. The CDR3 is CASSYSGTGGVETQYF. The DNA of the CDR3 is TGTGCCAGCAGTTACTCGGGGACAGGGGGGGTGGAGACCCAGTACTTC.